Ten or more counts support the clone carrying this T cell receptor (beta chain). This entry comes from a study of T cells in Graves' hyperthyroidism and ophthalmopathy. Researchers amplified the TCR beta CDR3 regions from RNA transcripts. A first-round RT-PCR of the TCR CDR3 used the HTBI primer set. Using its own MiXCR run on the multiplex PCR reads, TCRdb lists one record per CDR3 protein. The data hold roughly 200,000 distinct CDR3 sequences, with approximately 20% observed a single time. CDR3 size: 12 residues. Germline loops: CDR1 KGHSH, CDR2 LQKENI. V dropped 4 bases and J dropped 6; count of bases not matched to a gene: 2.

The V and J genes are TRBV18 and TRBJ2-7; 8 positions match TRBD1. Sequenced material: blood. The clonotype comes from a man aged 40-49 years with Graves' hyperthyroidism. CDR3 residues: CASSLDRGEQYF. The CDR3 coding sequence is TGTGCCAGCTCACTAGACAGGGGCGAGCAGTACTTC.